These 11 T cell receptor beta chains were all obtained from the same sample, sequenced in a study of tissue T cells after allogeneic stem cell transplantation. Produced via immunoSEQ multiplex PCR; TCRdb's table is partial and in-frame only. Of over 8,000 clones listed, roughly 45% were seen once; the top ten hold over 2%. Time point: mouse harvest day 7 after allogeneic transplant. Tail vein injection delivered 10^7 T-cell-depleted bone marrow cells and 10^6 splenic CD5+ T cells. What was sequenced was skin. Source of these receptors: a female BALB/c mouse given C57BL/6 T cells with graft-versus-host disease after an allogeneic hematopoietic cell transplant.

Comment on this clone: Genes and germline are mouse. The read gets to within 1 residue of the CDR3 end, and the germline J gene fills in the rest. This chain connects TRBV1 to TRBJ1-2, with TRBD1 matching over 9 bases. CDR1 is NSQYPW and CDR2 is LRSPGD in the germline V gene (reference sequence). The CDR3 has 15 residues. Trimming took 3 bases from V and 0 from J; bases not matched to a gene: 2. The DNA read from the CDR3 is TGCACCTGCAGTGCCCGGGACAGGGCAAACTCCGACTACACC. This translates into CTCSARDRANSDYT. The CDR3 as a whole reads CTCSARDRANSDYTF.

Remarks on this clone: Each gene name is a mouse one. Sequencing ends 1 residue short of the CDR3 end; the germline J gene provides the rest. The chain joins TRBV13-3 to TRBJ2-4; 10 bases fit TRBD2. The CDR3 loop spans 15 amino acids. Trimming cost V 2 bases and J 1 base; bases outside gene matches: 1. CDR1 and CDR2 from the germline V gene are NNHDY and SYVADS. CDR3 region: CASSDWGGGQNTLYF. The CDR3 bases that were read are TGTGCCAGCAGTGACTGGGGGGGCGGTCAAAACACCTTGTAC. The entire variable domain, with the rest obtained from reference TRBV13-3 and TRBJ2-4, is as follows: EAAVTQSPRSKVAVTGGKVTLSCHQTNNHDYMYWYRQDTGHGLRLIHYSYVADSTEKGDIPDGYKASRPSQENFSLILELASLSQTAVYFCASSDWGGGQNTLYFGAGTRLSVL.

Worth noting for this clone: Genes and germline are mouse. The read halts 1 residue ahead of the CDR3 end, with the missing end drawn from the germline J gene. The chain has TRBV5 and TRBJ1-3; D is perhaps TRBD1 (5 bases). This CDR3 spans 13 amino acids. V was clipped by 4 bases and J by 3 bases, with 7 bases between them. Germline V lookup: CDR1 LGHNA, CDR2 YNLKQL (reference sequence). Here the CDR3 reads CASSRGNGNTLYF. CDR3 DNA (partial): TGTGCCAGCAGCCGGGGGAATGGAAATACGCTCTAT.

As for this clone: Gene names are the mouse ones. The read terminates 1 residue before the CDR3 end, so the remaining end is supplied by the germline J gene. The gene calls are TRBV3 and TRBJ2-7; 9 nucleotides match TRBD2. Germline V lookup: CDR1 SNHLY, CDR2 FYNGKV (reference sequence). V shed 1 base and J 2 bases; nucleotides not matched to a gene: 0. The CDR3 runs to 14 residues. CDR3 sequence reads: CASSLGTGAYEQYF. Incomplete CDR3 DNA: TGTGCCAGCAGCTTAGGGACTGGGGCCTATGAACAGTAC.

This clone was detected a few times. These gene names are mouse names. The CDR3 protein is CASSPTGGNYAEQFF. CDR3 bases read: TGTGCCAGCTCTCCCACTGGGGGGAACTATGCTGAGCAGTTC. The genes are TRBV12-1 and TRBJ2-1; 9 nucleotides align to TRBD2. The CDR3 is cut off 1 residue early in the read; its end comes from the germline J gene. The CDR3 has 15 amino acids. With 2 bases clipped from V and 1 base from J, the junction kept 2 bases outside the gene matches. Germline V gene data show CDR1 as SGHSN and CDR2 as HYEKVE.

Note on this clone: The genes and germline here are from mouse. The read terminates 1 residue ahead of where the CDR3 ends, so the germline J gene completes it. The chain recombines TRBV13-3 with TRBJ2-7, with TRBD2 matching over 8 bases. CDR3 length: 13 residues. J gave up 0 bases and V 7 bases, and 3 bases lay outside the gene matches. Looked up from germline, CDR1 is NNHDY and CDR2 is SYVADS. The CDR3 is CASCWGVSYEQYF. The CDR3 bases that were read are TGTGCCAGCTGCTGGGGGGTCTCCTATGAACAGTAC.

As regards this clone: Gene names denote mouse genes. The read terminates 1 residue before the CDR3 end, so the remaining end is supplied by the germline J gene. The chain couples TRBV19 to TRBJ1-4, with 7 bases identical to TRBD1. The germline V gene encodes CDR1 FNHDT and CDR2 SITEND (reference sequence). The length of the CDR3 is 12 residues. The junction had 4 bases not matched to a gene; V was cut back by 8 bases and J by 6 bases. CDR3 DNA (partial): TGTGCCAGGACAGGGAGAGACGAAAGATTATTT. Amino acid sequence: CARTGRDERLF. In full, the CDR3 is CARTGRDERLFF.

Comments on this clone: Mouse germline and gene names are used. The CDR3 reads CASSLSGGENSDYTF. Incomplete CDR3 DNA: TGTGCCAGCAGTCTGTCAGGGGGCGAGAACTCCGACTACACC. The V and J genes are TRBV26 and TRBJ1-2; 7 nucleotides match TRBD1. The CDR3 is cut off 1 residue early in the read; its end comes from the germline J gene. Germline lookup yields CDR1 KGHPV and CDR2 FQNQEV (reference sequence). The CDR3 extends over 15 amino acids. J lost 2 bases, V lost 0 bases, and 3 bases had no gene match.

About this clone: Gene names are mouse gene names. The sequence runs out 1 residue before the end of the CDR3; the remainder is reconstructed from the germline J gene. The chain employs TRBV26 and TRBJ1-2; possible D gene TRBD1, 6 bases. The length of the CDR3 is 16 residues. Per the germline V gene, CDR1 is KGHPV and CDR2 is FQNQEV (reference sequence). V shed 3 bases and J shed 0 bases, with 14 bases lying between them. The CDR3 sequence is CASSLGTKFANSDYTF. The CDR3 bases that were read are TGTGCCAGCAGTCTCGGGACAAAATTCGCAAACTCCGACTACACC.

This clone has just a few counts. Genes and germline are mouse. Sequencing ends 1 residue short of the CDR3 end; the germline J gene provides the rest. The chain couples TRBV26 to TRBJ1-2, with 8 bases lining up with TRBD1. The trim removed 4 bases at V and 3 bases at J, leaving 4 bases unmatched. Germline V CDR1 and CDR2: KGHPV, FQNQEV (reference sequence). The CDR3 totals 14 residues. Partial CDR3 DNA: TGTGCCAGCAGTCGAGACAGGGGAGACTCCGACTACACC. This gives the protein CASSRDRGDSDYT. The entire CDR3 sequence reads CASSRDRGDSDYTF.

For this clone: The gene names given are mouse names. The DNA ends 1 residue before the CDR3 does, and the rest of the CDR3 is filled in from the germline J gene. V and J are TRBV15 and TRBJ2-3; D possibly uses TRBD1 or TRBD2 (6 bases each). V was cut by 5 bases and J by 6 bases, with 12 bases left in between. This CDR3 is built from 13 residues. Germline lookup yields CDR1 SGHND and CDR2 FRSKSL. CDR3 DNA, as far as it was read: TGTGCCAGCAGTCTCCGCGGGGGCGAAACGCTGTAT. This codes for CASSLRGGETLY. The full CDR3 protein is CASSLRGGETLYF.